The clone carrying this TCR beta chain was observed many times. TCRdb keeps only in-frame clones here, not all; method: immunoSEQ multiplex PCR. Found here are 150,000 to 250,000 clones, 75% to 85% of them singletons; the top ten hold about 10%. Germline values: CDR1 GTSNPN, CDR2 SVGIG (reference sequence). This CDR3 is built from 13 residues. V shed 0 bases and J 4 bases; nucleotides not matched to a gene: 3. This entry is derived from a study of blood T cell repertoires in COVID-19. The TCR comes from a middle-aged man who had recovered from COVID-19. The chain uses TRBV30 and TRBJ2-7; 7 nucleotides agree with TRBD2. The specimen sequenced was PBMCs or T cells enriched from blood (not recorded which). The CDR3 protein is CAWSVDGGYEQYV. The CDR3 coding sequence is TGTGCCTGGAGTGTAGACGGGGGGTACGAGCAGTACGTC.